This passage covers 31 T cell receptor beta chains from one sample sequenced in a study of brain T cells in children with intractable seizures (dated by TCRdb to the early 2020s). Library creation used the immunoSEQ multiplex PCR assay. Not all clones reach the TCRdb copy of this immuneACCESS table, which keeps in-frame sequences only. Checked studies attribute under half of the gap to unresolved V genes and leave the rest unexplained. The sample table contains fewer than 150,000 clones; only one count was recorded for 94% of them. Around 4% of the sample goes to the ten largest clones. The intended sense of this specimen's time point label: resected brain tissue, or blood drawn just prior to surgery. The sequencing here drew on peripheral blood, taken at surgery. These receptors were obtained from a boy under two years old with hemimegalencephaly and intractable seizures.

The sample holds one count of this clone. The rearrangement uses TRBV7-2 and TRBJ1-1; D remains ambiguous. Germline CDR1 and CDR2: SGHTA and FQGNSA. The CDR3 is made up of 13 amino acids. Trimming cost V 0 bases and J 7 bases, with 9 bases left between them. CDR3 in amino acids: CASSLAGPGEAFF. In DNA form, the CDR3 reads TGTGCCAGCAGCTTAGCCGGGCCTGGTGAAGCTTTCTTT.

The chain employs TRBV25-1 and TRBJ2-7; D unresolved. This CDR3 has 12 residues. The germline V gene encodes CDR1 MGHDK and CDR2 SYGVNS. Deletions cut 4 bases from V and 4 bases from J, with 8 bases between. CDR3 sequence (DNA): TGTGCCAGCAGTGCCGTGGGTTACGAGCAGTACTTC. Translation: CASSAVGYEQYF.

The rearrangement joins TRBV10-3 to TRBJ2-5; 11 bases are a match to TRBD1. Trimming removed 3 bases from V and 2 bases from J; junction bases left unmatched: 5. Germline loops: CDR1 ENHRY, CDR2 SYGVKD. The CDR3 runs to 16 residues. This CDR3 reads CAISEHRDRGQETQYF. In DNA form, the CDR3 reads TGTGCCATCAGTGAACACCGGGACAGGGGGCAAGAGACCCAGTACTTC.

CDR3 residues: CASTIAGYNEQFF. The CDR3, as DNA: TGTGCCAGCACCATAGCGGGCTACAATGAGCAGTTCTTC. This chain links TRBV12-3 or TRBV12-4 with TRBJ2-1, with TRBD2 matching over 7 bases. With 7 bases clipped from V and 3 bases from J, the junction kept 3 bases outside the gene matches. This CDR3 is built from 13 residues.

CDR3 residues: CSASHRGGIPQETQYF. The CDR3 DNA sequence: TGCAGTGCTAGTCATCGGGGGGGGATACCCCAAGAGACCCAGTACTTC. The J gene is TRBJ2-5, the V gene TRBV20-1; TRBD2 matches at 8 bases. The CDR3 covers 16 residues. Trimming removed 3 bases from V and 1 base from J; junction bases left unmatched: 10. The germline V gene encodes CDR1 DFQATT and CDR2 SNEGSKA (reference sequence).

The V call is TRBV7-3, the J call TRBJ2-1; 13 positions match TRBD2. The CDR3 is made up of 15 amino acids. Germline CDR1 SGHTA, CDR2 FQGTGA. V was pared by 4 bases and J by 4 bases, with 1 base of the junction left unmatched. CDR3 sequence (DNA): TGTGCCAGCAGCTCGGGACTAGCGGGGTACAATGAGCAGTTCTTC. It yields the protein CASSSGLAGYNEQFF.

The genes are TRBV5-4 and TRBJ1-2, with D uncertain. CDR1 and CDR2 from the germline V gene are SGHNT and YYREEE (reference sequence). V was clipped by 4 bases and J by 2 bases, with 6 bases between them. The CDR3 is 12 residues long. CDR3 nucleotides: TGTGCCAGCAGCCCCTCGAACTATGGCTACACCTTC. It encodes CASSPSNYGYTF.

The gene calls are TRBV6-5 and TRBJ1-2; 10 nucleotides match TRBD1. The CDR3 covers 14 residues. The V and J ends lost 0 bases and 14 bases, in that order; junction bases with no gene match: 9. Germline loops: CDR1 MNHEY, CDR2 SVGAGI. CDR3 amino acids: CASSYSGTGEGETF. The CDR3 coding sequence is TGTGCCAGCAGTTACTCCGGGACAGGGGAAGGTGAAACCTTC.

This chain connects TRBV28 to TRBJ1-1; D call uncertain. CDR1 and CDR2 from the germline V gene are MDHEN and SYDVKM. Trimming took off 6 bases at V and 1 base at J, with 12 bases between the two ends. The CDR3 length is 14 residues. The CDR3 spells CASSILFGNTEAFF. The DNA for the CDR3 is TGTGCCAGCAGCATCCTTTTCGGGAACACTGAAGCTTTCTTT.

This clone was seen once. V and J are TRBV7-9 and TRBJ1-1, with a possible D match to TRBD1 (5 bases). V was shortened by 1 base and J by 2 bases, with 11 bases between the two germline ends. Germline CDR1 reads SEHNR; CDR2 reads FQNEAQ (reference sequence). The length of the CDR3 is 15 residues. The CDR3 DNA is TGTGCCAGCAGCTTAGAGAGGGGTATAAACACTGAAGCTTTCTTT. The encoded protein is CASSLERGINTEAFF.

The chain links TRBV6-6 to TRBJ2-5; D might be TRBD1 (7 bases). CDR1 and CDR2 from the germline V gene are MNHNY and SVGAGI (reference sequence). Trimming removed 6 bases at V and 2 bases at J, with 13 bases between. This CDR3 is built from 14 residues. The CDR3 spells CASSPQGGQETQYF. CDR3 DNA sequence: TGTGCCAGCAGCCCCCAGGGGGGTCAAGAGACCCAGTACTTC.

This rearrangement joins TRBV19 to TRBJ2-4, with D possibly being TRBD1 (5 bases). The CDR3 totals 17 residues. Germline assignment: CDR1 LNHDA and CDR2 SQIVND (reference sequence). Trimming left V 1 base short and J 2 bases short, with 15 bases between. The CDR3 is CASSIGNSPGTKNIQYF. CDR3 sequence (DNA): TGTGCCAGTAGTATAGGTAACTCTCCAGGGACCAAAAACATTCAGTACTTC. Full variable domain (outside the CDR3, taken from reference TRBV19 and TRBJ2-4): DGGITQSPKYLFRKEGQNVTLSCEQNLNHDAMYWYRQDPGQGLRLIYYSQIVNDFQKGDIAEGYSVSREKKESFPLTVTSAQKNPTAFYLCASSIGNSPGTKNIQYFGAGTRLSVL.

The gene calls are TRBV9 and TRBJ2-1; 11 nucleotides agree with TRBD2. There are 16 residues in the CDR3. Trimming took 0 bases from V and 6 from J; bases not matched to a gene: 5. CDR1 and CDR2 (germline): SGDLS, YYNGEE. CDR3 sequence (DNA): TGTGCCAGCAGCGTAGAAACTAGCGGGAGATTCAATGAGCAGTTCTTC. Translated, it gives CASSVETSGRFNEQFF.

Here the CDR3 DNA reads TGTGCCAGCAGCCCCTCCGCCCCGGATACGCAGTATTTT. This sequence encodes CASSPSAPDTQYF. The chain uses TRBV7-9 and TRBJ2-3; D is uncertain. Per the germline V gene, CDR1 is SEHNR and CDR2 is FQNEAQ (reference sequence). This CDR3 has 13 residues. V was trimmed by 5 bases and J by 6 bases, leaving 12 bases between them.

The chain combines TRBV6-1 with TRBJ1-2; the D gene is possibly TRBD1 (5 bases). Germline lookup yields CDR1 MNHNS and CDR2 SASEGT. V was pared by 2 bases and J by 4 bases, with 14 bases between. There are 15 residues in the CDR3. The CDR3 reads CASSERREVSYGYTF. CDR3 DNA: TGTGCCAGCAGTGAACGCAGGGAGGTTAGCTATGGCTACACCTTC.

This chain joins TRBV18 and TRBJ1-5; no firm D call. Trimming removed 0 bases from V and 3 bases from J, with 15 bases in between. CDR1 KGHSH and CDR2 LQKENI come from the germline V gene. The CDR3 length is 17 residues. The CDR3 DNA is TGTGCCAGCTCACCACCAAGGGATAAGGGCAACAATCAGCCCCAGCATTTT. It is translated as CASSPPRDKGNNQPQHF.

This rearrangement joins TRBV28 to TRBJ1-2, with no clear D. The V and J ends lost 3 bases and 2 bases respectively, with 13 bases between them. CDR1 and CDR2 from the germline V gene are MDHEN and SYDVKM. The CDR3 is 15 amino acids. CDR3 sequence (DNA): TGTGCCAGCAGTTTCTCCCCAACGGGGAACTATGGCTACACCTTC. It codes for CASSFSPTGNYGYTF.

The chain employs TRBV28 and TRBJ1-5; TRBD1 might be the D (5 bases). The CDR3 length is 14 residues. Trimming left V 10 bases short and J 3 bases short, with 16 bases between. CDR1 and CDR2 (germline): MDHEN, SYDVKM. The CDR3 DNA reads as TGTGCCAAAGGGAAACAGGTGGTCAATCAGCCCCAGCATTTT. Translating gives CAKGKQVVNQPQHF.

This clone was detected only once. The rearrangement uses TRBV13 and TRBJ2-1; 10 positions match TRBD2. Germline V CDR1 and CDR2: PRHDT, FYEKMQ (reference sequence). The V gene end was trimmed by 7 bases and the J gene end by 4 bases; junction bases not matched to a gene: 10. This CDR3 region has 16 residues. CDR3 nucleotides: TGTGCCAGCACCGGAGTCAGGACTAGCGGTTACAATGAGCAGTTCTTC. Protein product: CASTGVRTSGYNEQFF.

The chain has TRBV28 and TRBJ1-1, with a weak D call TRBD1 (6 bases). The CDR3 has 12 residues. Deletions cut 6 bases from V and 6 bases from J, with 11 bases between. Germline values: CDR1 MDHEN, CDR2 SYDVKM. In DNA, the CDR3 is TGTGCCAGCAGCCTCAGGGGCCCTGAAGCTTTCTTT. It translates to CASSLRGPEAFF. Looking up the rest from reference TRBV28 and TRBJ1-1 gives the full variable domain: DVKVTQSSRYLVKRTGEKVFLECVQDMDHENMFWYRQDPGLGLRLIYFSYDVKMKEKGDIPEGYSVSREKKERFSLILESASTNQTSMYLCASSLRGPEAFFGQGTRLTVV.

This clone was seen once. The chain combines TRBV3-1 (or the pseudogene TRBV3-2) with TRBJ2-2; no reliable D call. From germline, CDR1 is LGHDT and CDR2 YNNKEL (reference sequence). Trimming shortened V by 0 bases and J by 5 bases, and 4 bases separated the two germline ends. The CDR3 consists of 13 residues. The CDR3 loop is CASSQDTTGELFF. CDR3 coding DNA: TGTGCCAGCAGCCAAGATACGACCGGGGAGCTGTTTTTT.

V usage is TRBV28 and J usage is TRBJ2-5, with TRBD1 matching 7 bases. With V trimmed by 3 bases and J by 5 bases, 3 bases remained unmatched. The CDR3 runs to 13 residues. CDR1 and CDR2 (germline): MDHEN, SYDVKM. The CDR3 reads CASSFETGETQYF. The CDR3 region has the DNA TGTGCCAGCAGTTTCGAGACAGGGGAGACCCAGTACTTC.

This chain links TRBV16 with TRBJ1-2; D gene ambiguous. Deletions cut 0 bases from V and 4 bases from J, with 9 bases between. Germline V lookup: CDR1 KGHSY, CDR2 FQNENV. The CDR3 has 14 amino acids. CDR3: CASSQSGNSYGYTF. For the CDR3, the DNA is TGTGCCAGCAGCCAATCGGGCAACTCCTATGGCTACACCTTC.

The gene calls are TRBV6-5 and TRBJ2-2, with D perhaps TRBD2 (5 bases). This CDR3 has 12 residues. V gave up 6 bases and J gave up 5 bases, with 7 bases separating them. Germline V gene lookup returns CDR1 MNHEY and CDR2 SVGAGI. The DNA for the CDR3 is TGTGCCAGCAGAAGAGGGACCGGGGAGCTGTTTTTT. As protein: CASRRGTGELFF.

The chain has TRBV5-5 and TRBJ2-7, with unresolved D. The germline V gene has CDR1 SGHKS and CDR2 YYEKEE (reference sequence). The length of the CDR3 is 14 residues. V shed 0 bases and J shed 4 bases, with 11 bases lying between them. The DNA of the CDR3 is TGTGCCAGCAGCTTGGCGGACGGAAAATACGAGCAGTACTTC. This codes for CASSLADGKYEQYF. Drawing the rest from reference TRBV5-5 and TRBJ2-7, the complete variable domain is DAGVTQSPTHLIKTRGQQVTLRCSPISGHKSVSWYQQVLGQGPQFIFQYYEKEERGRGNFPDRFSARQFPNYSSELNVNALLLGDSALYLCASSLADGKYEQYFGPGTRLTVT.

The chain links TRBV15 to TRBJ1-4; 7 bases map to TRBD1. The CDR3 is 15 amino acids. Germline CDR1 is LNHNV and CDR2 is YYDKDF (reference sequence). With 0 bases clipped from V and 5 bases from J, the junction kept 3 bases outside the gene matches. The CDR3 loop reads CATSRDPGQNEKLFF. The CDR3, as DNA: TGTGCCACCAGCAGAGATCCGGGACAGAATGAAAAACTGTTTTTT.

The J gene is TRBJ1-2, the V gene TRBV11-2; D is undetermined. V was cut by 1 base and J by 1 base, with 7 bases left in between. Germline-derived CDR1 and CDR2 are SGHAT and FQNNGV. The CDR3 has 14 residues. Here the CDR3 reads CASSLGPGNYGYTF. CDR3 sequence (DNA): TGTGCCAGCAGCTTAGGCCCCGGTAACTATGGCTACACCTTC.

The CDR3 nucleotides are TGTGCCATCAGCAGTACTAGCCCCTCCTACAATGAGCAGTTCTTC. It specifies CAISSTSPSYNEQFF. The chain employs TRBV10-3 and TRBJ2-1, with a weak D call TRBD2 (6 bases). In germline, CDR1 is ENHRY, CDR2 SYGVKD. V was pared by 6 bases and J by 0 bases, with 12 bases between. The CDR3 totals 15 residues.

The table lists this clone with a count of one. The genes are TRBV3-1 (or the pseudogene TRBV3-2) and TRBJ1-3; perhaps TRBD1 as D (5 bases). The germline V gene has CDR1 LGHDT and CDR2 YNNKEL (reference sequence). V lost 1 base and J 4 bases, leaving 26 bases between the germline ends. The CDR3 loop spans 20 amino acids. For the CDR3, the DNA is TGTGCCAGCAGCCAAGGTTTCATGATGGGCTGGGGGATCGTAGGAAACACCATATATTTT. Its protein product is CASSQGFMMGWGIVGNTIYF.

V and J are TRBV5-1 and TRBJ2-1, with 9 bases lining up with TRBD2. The CDR3 extends over 16 amino acids. The germline gives CDR1 SGHRS, CDR2 YFSETQ. After removal of 3 bases from V and 4 bases from J, the junction contained 8 bases not matched to a gene. CDR3 nucleotides: TGCGCCAGCAGCTATCGATTAGCGGGAGTGTACAATGAGCAGTTCTTC. It specifies CASSYRLAGVYNEQFF.

The chain combines TRBV30 with TRBJ2-1, with 9 nucleotides matching TRBD2. With 1 base clipped from V and 1 base from J, the junction kept 2 bases outside the gene matches. This CDR3 contains 15 residues. The V gene's germline CDR1 is GTSNPN and CDR2 SVGIG (reference sequence). CDR3 nucleotide sequence: TGTGCCTGGAGTGCGACTAGCGGTTCCTACAATGAGCAGTTCTTC. This sequence encodes CAWSATSGSYNEQFF.